This T cell receptor beta chain was obtained from a study of Graves' ophthalmopathy and Graves' hyperthyroidism. The CDR3 runs to 14 residues. The germline V gene has CDR1 SGHRS and CDR2 YFSETQ. Trimming removed 1 base from V and 5 bases from J, with 12 bases in between. RNA served as the template for amplifying TCR beta CDR3 regions. HTBI primers primed a first-round RT-PCR, and a second-round multiplex PCR followed. Each CDR3 protein gets one entry after TCRdb re-called the multiplex PCR reads with MiXCR. The data show 400,000 to 500,000 distinct CDR3 sequences, around 21% seen once. This clonotype was recorded at least ten times.

This chain joins TRBV5-1 and TRBJ2-5; D unresolved. Sequencing was performed on peripheral blood. This TCR came from a woman aged 18-35 years with stable Graves' hyperthyroidism. CDR3 region: CASSLLQRAETQYF. For the CDR3, the DNA is TGCGCCAGCAGCTTGTTACAACGGGCGGAGACCCAGTACTTC.